The source of this T cell receptor (beta chain) is a study of blood T cell repertoires in COVID-19. As for the study in general: The study drew acute and convalescent COVID-19 samples from the United States, Italy and Spain. From T cells, B-cell-depleted T cells, or PBMCs came the material, which was cDNA or gDNA.

This clone was seen only a few times. Original data processing: How many nucleated cells were present was estimated from reference gene primer amplification. Some clones are missing from TCRdb's copy, which holds only in-frame ones; the method was immunoSEQ multiplex PCR. Clonal size and the V and J genes are those of that table, whereas D and trimming came from the DNA. This table holds 100,000 to 150,000 clones, roughly four fifths found once. This clonotype was sampled from a man aged 55 to 70 with acute or convalescent COVID-19. Material: peripheral blood.

CDR3: CASSLKVQTTEAFF. The CDR3 nucleotides read TGTGCCAGCAGCTTAAAGGTACAGACCACTGAAGCTTTCTTT. The chain couples TRBV7-9 to TRBJ1-1, with D uncertain. The CDR3 is 14 amino acids. The V end was cut by 2 bases, the J end by 4 bases, with 11 bases between. Germline V gene lookup returns CDR1 SEHNR and CDR2 FQNEAQ (reference sequence).